The source of this T cell receptor (beta chain) is a study of graft-versus-host responses after intestinal transplantation. Libraries were prepared by immunoSEQ multiplex PCR; TCRdb keeps only in-frame clonotypes and omits some of them. This sample yields over 55,000 clones, of which about 87% are seen a single time; roughly 0.4% belongs to the top ten. In this sample, this clone turned up once. The antigen remains undetermined. This CDR3 contains 14 residues. Germline lookup yields CDR1 MNHEY and CDR2 SVGAGI. Trimming shortened V by 6 bases and J by 5 bases, and 16 bases separated the two germline ends.

This sample comprised unstimulated CD4+ T cells sorted from spleen or lymph node cells, obtained before transplant. The chain carries TRBV6-5 and TRBJ1-2; weak D call: TRBD1 (5 bases). The TCR originated in a human donor who was the organ donor for an intestinal transplant. DNA for the CDR3: TGTGCCAGCAGGGGAACAGGTGCTCTATATGGCTACACCTTC. It yields the protein CASRGTGALYGYTF.